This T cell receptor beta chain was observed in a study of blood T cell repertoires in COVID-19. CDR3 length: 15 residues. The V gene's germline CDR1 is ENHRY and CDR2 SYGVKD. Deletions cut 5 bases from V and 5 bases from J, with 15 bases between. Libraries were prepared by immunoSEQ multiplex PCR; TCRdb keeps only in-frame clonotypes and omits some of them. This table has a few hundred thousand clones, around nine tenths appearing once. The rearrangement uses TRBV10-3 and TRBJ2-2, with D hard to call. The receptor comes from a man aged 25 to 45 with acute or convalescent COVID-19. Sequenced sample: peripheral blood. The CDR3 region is CAISRQEGSTGELFF. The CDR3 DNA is TGTGCCATCAGTCGCCAGGAAGGTTCTACCGGGGAGCTGTTTTTT.